Below, 18 T cell receptor beta chains from the same sample are listed, as sequenced in a study of T cell responses to AZD1222 COVID-19 vaccine. Repertoires were generated with immunoSEQ multiplex PCR, while TCRdb's copy carries only in-frame clones and drops some. This table has roughly 150,000 clones, 88% appearing once. This sample comprised peripheral blood, obtained on day 0 of MenACWY control vaccination. The receptors shown here come from an adult in good health.

The rearrangement uses TRBV10-1 and TRBJ1-5; TRBD1 agrees at 9 bases. J gave up 1 base and V 4 bases, and 8 bases lay outside the gene matches. Germline V CDR1 and CDR2: WNHNN, SYGVQD (reference sequence). The CDR3 sequence is 17 residues long. CDR3 nucleotide sequence: TGCGCCAGCAGTGCCCGGACAGGGGACGGGAGCAATCAGCCCCAGCATTTT. It codes for CASSARTGDGSNQPQHF.

V is TRBV2 and J is TRBJ2-3; the match to TRBD1 covers 7 bases. V was clipped by 2 bases and J by 5 bases; unmatched bases: 7. The V gene's germline CDR1 is SNHLY and CDR2 FYNNEI. The CDR3 has 15 residues. The CDR3 spells CASSETRSGGDTQYF. Written as DNA, the CDR3 is TGTGCCAGCAGTGAAACAAGGTCAGGGGGAGATACGCAGTATTTT. The full variable domain, completed using reference TRBV2 and TRBJ2-3, is EPEVTQTPSHQVTQMGQEVILRCVPISNHLYFYWYRQILGQKVEFLVSFYNNEISEKSEIFDDQFSVERPDGSNFTLKIRSTKLEDSAMYFCASSETRSGGDTQYFGPGTRLTVL.

The rearrangement joins TRBV11-1 to TRBJ2-5, with D possibly matching TRBD2 (6 bases). V lost 1 base and J lost 0, with 9 bases in between. This CDR3 has 15 amino acids. Germline lookup yields CDR1 SGHAT and CDR2 FQDESV (reference sequence). CDR3 sequence (DNA): TGTGCCAGCAGCTTAGGCGGGGTTTACCAAGAGACCCAGTACTTC. Encoded protein: CASSLGGVYQETQYF.

The chain recombines TRBV6-2 or TRBV6-3 with TRBJ1-2; D is possibly TRBD1 (5 bases). There are 13 residues in the CDR3. Per the germline V gene, CDR1 is MNHEY and CDR2 is SVGEGT. Trimming left V 2 bases short and J 4 bases short, with 8 bases between. In DNA form, the CDR3 reads TGTGCCAGCAGTTACCACGACAGCTATGGCTACACCTTC. It is translated as CASSYHDSYGYTF.

In its sample, this clone was seen once. The V and J genes are TRBV27 and TRBJ1-3; D is ambiguous. V was pared by 2 bases and J by 0 bases, with 8 bases between. Germline CDR1 reads MNHEY; CDR2 reads SMNVEV (reference sequence). This CDR3 spans 15 amino acids. The CDR3 is CASSLSQSSGNTIYF. CDR3 DNA sequence: TGTGCCAGCAGTTTAAGTCAATCCTCTGGAAACACCATATATTTT.

The V gene is TRBV30, the J gene TRBJ1-4; D is unclear. Deletions cut 2 bases from V and 8 bases from J, with 18 bases between. The CDR3 consists of 15 residues. Germline lookup yields CDR1 GTSNPN and CDR2 SVGIG (reference sequence). This CDR3 is CAWSILPGSGEKLFF. The DNA of the CDR3 is TGTGCCTGGAGTATCCTCCCTGGGAGCGGCGAAAAACTGTTTTTT.

With respect to this clone: This same CDR3 is encoded by further DNA sequences in the sample. In nucleotides, the CDR3 is TGTGCCACCAGTCACAGGGCTAGCACAGATACGCAGTATTTT. Protein sequence: CATSHRASTDTQYF. This chain uses TRBV24-1 with TRBJ2-3; a possible D gene is TRBD1 (6 bases). Germline assignment: CDR1 KGHDR and CDR2 SFDVKD. The CDR3 loop spans 14 amino acids. Trimming pared 6 bases from V and 0 bases from J, leaving 9 bases between.

This clone has just one count. The chain carries TRBV9 and TRBJ2-2; 10 bases line up with TRBD2. This CDR3 is 17 amino acids long. After removal of 1 base from V and 4 bases from J, the junction contained 7 bases not matched to a gene. CDR1 SGDLS and CDR2 YYNGEE come from the germline V gene. CDR3: CASSVQAGGPVTGELFF. The CDR3 coding sequence is TGTGCCAGCAGCGTACAAGCGGGGGGGCCCGTCACCGGGGAGCTGTTTTTT. Combining the CDR3 with reference TRBV9 and TRBJ2-2 gives the whole variable domain DSGVTQTPKHLITATGQRVTLRCSPRSGDLSVYWYQQSLDQGLQFLIQYYNGEERAKGNILERFSAQQFPDLHSELNLSSLELGDSALYFCASSVQAGGPVTGELFFGEGSRLTVL.

This clone was counted only a few times. The rearrangement links TRBV28 to TRBJ2-7, with 8 nucleotides matching TRBD2. The V and J ends lost 8 bases and 5 bases, in that order; junction bases with no gene match: 11. CDR3 length: 14 amino acids. Per germline, CDR1 MDHEN and CDR2 SYDVKM. CDR3 nucleotides: TGTGCCAGCGCGGATCCGGGAGGGCCGGACGAGCAGTACTTC. Translating it yields CASADPGGPDEQYF.

J is TRBJ2-7 and V is TRBV6-5; 9 nucleotides match TRBD1. The CDR3 has 15 amino acids. The J segment lost 2 bases and the V segment lost 4 bases, leaving 6 bases of the junction unmatched. Germline V gene sequence: CDR1 MNHEY, CDR2 SVGAGI. The DNA for the CDR3 is TGTGCCAGCAGTTTACAGGGGGCTCCGACCTACGAGCAGTACTTC. This sequence encodes CASSLQGAPTYEQYF.

The J gene is TRBJ1-5, the V gene TRBV27; maybe TRBD1 (5 bases). Germline assignment: CDR1 MNHEY and CDR2 SMNVEV (reference sequence). The CDR3 has 14 residues. V shed 5 bases and J shed 6 bases, with 14 bases lying between them. The CDR3 sequence: CASSPSGGGQPQHF. CDR3 coding DNA: TGTGCCAGCAGTCCTAGCGGGGGGGGTCAGCCCCAGCATTTT.

The rearrangement uses TRBV21-1 and TRBJ2-7; no check of the table's D call, TRBD1, against the DNA was made. TRBV21-1 is tagged as a pseudogene. This CDR3 is 17 amino acids long. CDR3 in amino acids: CASSDRDRDPRSYEQYF. The CDR3 coding sequence is TGTGCCAGCAGCGACCGGGACAGGGATCCGCGGTCCTACGAGCAGTACTTC.

The chain uses TRBV6-6 and TRBJ2-3; possibly TRBD1 for D (6 bases). This CDR3 spans 15 amino acids. V was trimmed by 6 bases and J by 0 bases, leaving 13 bases between them. Germline V gene data show CDR1 as MNHNY and CDR2 as SVGAGI (reference sequence). In DNA, the CDR3 is TGTGCCAGCAGCAGGACAGACCTTAGCACAGATACGCAGTATTTT. Residues: CASSRTDLSTDTQYF.

J is TRBJ2-3 and V is TRBV19; 10 bases fit TRBD2. The ends lost 3 bases at V and 1 base at J; junction bases unmatched: 10. Germline CDR1 LNHDA, CDR2 SQIVND (reference sequence). The CDR3 sequence is 18 residues long. The CDR3 bases are TGTGCCAGTAGTATGACGAGCGGGGGGGCGGGTGGCACAGATACGCAGTATTTT. This encodes CASSMTSGGAGGTDTQYF. Looking up the rest from reference TRBV19 and TRBJ2-3 gives the full variable domain: DGGITQSPKYLFRKEGQNVTLSCEQNLNHDAMYWYRQDPGQGLRLIYYSQIVNDFQKGDIAEGYSVSREKKESFPLTVTSAQKNPTAFYLCASSMTSGGAGGTDTQYFGPGTRLTVL.

This sequence joins TRBV3-1 (or the pseudogene TRBV3-2) and TRBJ2-7; 7 positions agree with TRBD1. From germline, CDR1 is LGHDT and CDR2 YNNKEL (reference sequence). The V and J ends lost 3 bases and 0 bases, in that order; junction bases with no gene match: 5. There are 15 residues in the CDR3. Written as DNA, the CDR3 is TGTGCCAGCAGCCAGACGGACAGGAGCTCCTACGAGCAGTACTTC. Encoded protein: CASSQTDRSSYEQYF.

This sequence joins TRBV4-1 and TRBJ2-7; D may be TRBD1 (5 bases). V was pared by 1 base and J by 3 bases, with 10 bases between. Per germline, CDR1 MGHRA and CDR2 YSYEKL. The length of the CDR3 is 14 residues. CDR3 DNA: TGCGCCAGCAGCCAAGGAACAGGAGACTACGAGCAGTACTTC. Its translation: CASSQGTGDYEQYF.

The chain has TRBV7-3 and TRBJ2-1; a weak D match, TRBD2 (5 bases). V was trimmed by 5 bases and J by 4 bases, leaving 12 bases between them. This CDR3 has 14 amino acids. Germline V gives CDR1 SGHTA, CDR2 FQGTGA. The CDR3: CASSRSGSYNEQFF. The CDR3 region has the DNA TGTGCCAGCAGCCGAAGCGGCAGTTACAATGAGCAGTTCTTC.

J is TRBJ1-2 and V is TRBV5-3; 12 bases agree with TRBD1. TRBV5-3 falls under the ORF class, with uncertain function. Trimming cost V 4 bases and J 4 bases; bases outside gene matches: 8. This CDR3 region has 16 residues. CDR3 sequence (DNA): TGTGCCAGAAGCGTCCGGGACAGGGGGCAAGGCTATGGCTACACCTTC. Translation: CARSVRDRGQGYGYTF.